The clone carrying this T cell receptor (beta chain) has more than one count but fewer than ten. Its cognate antigen is unknown. Per germline, CDR1 LNHDA and CDR2 SQIVND (reference sequence). The CDR3 is 17 residues long. J gave up 0 bases and V 7 bases, and 12 bases lay outside the gene matches. These data originate in a study of spatial heterogeneity in lung cancer. Overall study: In raw reads, more than 9.5 appearances on average were recorded for each unique TCR and UMI combination. Study-level points and caveats: Resection blood, more than follow-up blood, showed ubiquitous expanded tumor TCRs.

Time point given: sample taken at primary tumor resection. Without sorting, whole RNA was sequenced from tumor, nontumor lung or frozen PBMC. In the library, each TCR cDNA molecule bore its own unique molecular identifier. TCRdb analysed the 5' RACE reads with MiXCR anew, one entry per CDR3 protein. The sample carries 85,000 to 100,000 distinct CDR3 sequences, approximately 12% recorded once. This specimen was PBMCs, taken at surgery. This chain joins TRBV19 and TRBJ1-2; TRBD1 aligns across 9 bases. This sequence originates from a male donor with early-stage non-small cell lung cancer. CDR3 nucleotides: TGTGCCAGTATCTCAAGACAGGGGGGGATCGCTAACTATGGCTACACCTTC. This codes for CASISRQGGIANYGYTF.